A single sample gave rise to the 26 T cell receptor beta chains below, sequenced in a study of early T cells in non-severe SARS-CoV-2 infection. TCRdb used MiXCR to reprocess the 5' RACE reads, holding one entry per CDR3 protein. The sample contains under 35,000 distinct CDR3 sequences, 2.5% to 3.5% of which appear only once. The material sequenced was whole blood. These receptors all stem from an adult who was a healthcare worker with PCR-confirmed SARS-CoV-2 infection or an uninfected control (not recorded which).

In this sample, this clonotype turned up many times. The V call is TRBV19, the J call TRBJ2-4; no definite D call. Germline V gives CDR1 LNHDA, CDR2 SQIVND (reference sequence). The V and J ends lost 3 bases and 0 bases respectively, with 9 bases between them. There are 15 residues in the CDR3. DNA of the CDR3: TGTGCCAGTAGTATCTATGCGGTAGCCAAAAACATTCAGTACTTC. It encodes CASSIYAVAKNIQYF.

This clonotype counts as medium-sized (0.01 to 0.1%). The rearrangement uses TRBV19 and TRBJ1-2; TRBD1 aligns across 8 bases. Germline V gene lookup returns CDR1 LNHDA and CDR2 SQIVND (reference sequence). The junction had 12 bases not matched to a gene; V was cut back by 3 bases and J by 3 bases. The CDR3 runs to 17 residues. CDR3 region: CASSIIKLRTGHYGYTF. Here the CDR3 DNA reads TGTGCCAGTAGTATTATCAAGCTTCGGACAGGGCACTATGGCTACACCTTC. Supplemented by reference TRBV19 and TRBJ1-2, the full variable domain reads DGGITQSPKYLFRKEGQNVTLSCEQNLNHDAMYWYRQDPGQGLRLIYYSQIVNDFQKGDIAEGYSVSREKKESFPLTVTSAQKNPTAFYLCASSIIKLRTGHYGYTFGSGTRLTVV.

In its sample, this clonotype is medium-sized. V and J are TRBV30 and TRBJ1-2, with TRBD1 matching over 7 bases. This CDR3 has 14 residues. Per the germline V gene, CDR1 is GTSNPN and CDR2 is SVGIG (reference sequence). Trimming took 3 bases from V and 3 from J; bases not matched to a gene: 7. CDR3 region: CAWSQLTGDYGYTF. The CDR3 nucleotides read TGTGCCTGGAGCCAACTCACAGGGGACTATGGCTACACCTTC.

This clonotype was counted at least ten times. The rearrangement uses TRBV7-6 and TRBJ2-7, with D tentatively TRBD1 (5 bases). The CDR3 totals 14 residues. Germline CDR1 SGHVS, CDR2 FNYEAQ. Trimming cost V 0 bases and J 5 bases, with 11 bases left between them. The CDR3 coding sequence is TGTGCCAGCAGCTTAGCAGGGGATGGCGACGAGCAGTACGTC. It is translated as CASSLAGDGDEQYV.

A few counts support this clonotype. This chain uses TRBV2 with TRBJ1-1, with a weak D call TRBD1 (5 bases). The V end was cut by 4 bases, the J end by 3 bases, with 9 bases between. This CDR3 is 13 amino acids long. CDR1 and CDR2 (germline): SNHLY, FYNNEI. This CDR3 reads CASSASGYTEAFF. Here the CDR3 DNA reads TGTGCCAGCAGTGCCTCAGGGTACACTGAAGCTTTCTTT.

This clonotype was seen at least ten times. The V and J genes are TRBV7-3 and TRBJ1-1; D may be TRBD1 (5 bases). The CDR3 runs 13 residues. Between the trimmed V and J ends, which lost 5 bases and 4 bases, there was a span of 11 bases. Germline V lookup: CDR1 SGHTA, CDR2 FQGTGA. CDR3 coding DNA: TGTGCCAGCAGCCAGGACATCATCACTGAAGCTTTCTTT. Protein sequence: CASSQDIITEAFF.

This clonotype was counted at least ten times. The chain joins TRBV30 to TRBJ1-1; 8 nucleotides agree with TRBD1. This CDR3 is 14 amino acids long. The J segment lost 5 bases and the V segment lost 3 bases, leaving 8 bases of the junction unmatched. Germline V gene lookup returns CDR1 GTSNPN and CDR2 SVGIG (reference sequence). CDR3 coding DNA: TGTGCCTGGAGAGAGGACAGGGTTGGAACTGAAGCTTTCTTT. The encoded protein is CAWREDRVGTEAFF.

The chain employs TRBV19 and TRBJ2-3; 7 bases are shared with TRBD1. The CDR3 sequence is 13 residues long. CDR1 and CDR2 from the germline V gene are LNHDA and SQIVND (reference sequence). V gave up 6 bases and J gave up 7 bases; unmatched junction bases: 7. Here the CDR3 DNA reads TGTGCCAGTAGCATCCCGGGACAGAATACGCAGTATTTT. Encoded protein: CASSIPGQNTQYF.

This clonotype was observed at least ten times. The chain joins TRBV3-1 to TRBJ2-1, with D possibly TRBD1 on 6 matching bases. Germline lookup yields CDR1 LGHDT and CDR2 YNNKEL (reference sequence). The V and J ends lost 1 base and 15 bases respectively, with 13 bases between them. This CDR3 is 12 amino acids long. CDR3 nucleotide sequence: TGTGCCAGCAGCCAAGGAAAAGGCAGGGGGTTCTTC. This codes for CASSQGKGRGFF.

The table lists this clonotype with many counts. V gene TRBV20-1 combines with J gene TRBJ1-1; the D gene is possibly TRBD1 (5 bases). V lost 6 bases and J lost 0, with 14 bases in between. Germline V gene data show CDR1 as DFQATT and CDR2 as SNEGSKA (reference sequence). This CDR3 region has 14 residues. Written as DNA, the CDR3 is TGCAGTGCCCGTGGGGACGCTATGAACACTGAAGCTTTCTTT. This codes for CSARGDAMNTEAFF.

The chain employs TRBV6-6 and TRBJ2-5; a possible D gene is TRBD1 (6 bases). Trimming removed 10 bases from V and 5 bases from J, with 20 bases in between. CDR3 length: 14 amino acids. Germline loops: CDR1 MNHNY, CDR2 SVGAGI (reference sequence). The CDR3 DNA is TGTGCCACATTGTATGGGGGCAGAGGGGAGACCCAGTACTTC. Translated: CATLYGGRGETQYF.

This clonotype was counted at least ten times. The genes are TRBV5-4 and TRBJ2-2; 7 bases fit TRBD1. J lost 0 bases, V lost 4 bases, and 3 bases had no gene match. This CDR3 spans 15 amino acids. Germline CDR1 SGHNT, CDR2 YYREEE (reference sequence). The CDR3 sequence: CASSRQGPNTGELFF. The CDR3 DNA follows: TGTGCCAGCAGCCGACAGGGCCCGAACACCGGGGAGCTGTTTTTT. The full variable domain, in which reference TRBV5-4 and TRBJ2-2 provide the parts outside the CDR3, is ETGVTQSPTHLIKTRGQQVTLRCSSQSGHNTVSWYQQALGQGPQFIFQYYREEENGRGNFPPRFSGLQFPNYSSELNVNALELDDSALYLCASSRQGPNTGELFFGEGSRLTVL.

This clonotype was seen repeatedly, ten times or more. This chain uses TRBV10-3 with TRBJ2-1; the D call may be TRBD1 or TRBD2 (5 bases each). V lost 6 bases to trimming and J lost 0 bases, with 9 bases between them. Germline loops: CDR1 ENHRY, CDR2 SYGVKD. The CDR3 covers 14 residues. In nucleotides, the CDR3 is TGTGCCATCAGCGGGACCACCTCCTACAATGAGCAGTTCTTC. It encodes CAISGTTSYNEQFF.

By frequency in the sample, this clonotype is medium-sized. The chain employs TRBV5-1 and TRBJ1-1; D remains ambiguous. V gave up 0 bases and J gave up 0 bases, with 9 bases separating them. The CDR3 extends over 15 amino acids. Germline V lookup: CDR1 SGHRS, CDR2 YFSETQ. CDR3 nucleotides: TGCGCCAGCAGCTTGGAGGCAGATATGAACACTGAAGCTTTCTTT. Translating gives CASSLEADMNTEAFF.

Many counts were recorded for this clonotype. The chain carries TRBV18 and TRBJ2-1; D is unresolved. CDR1 is KGHSH, CDR2 LQKENI, per germline. This CDR3 spans 13 amino acids. The V and J ends lost 1 base and 6 bases respectively, with 7 bases between them. CDR3 amino acids: CASSPLKTNEQFF. CDR3 coding DNA: TGTGCCAGCTCACCACTAAAAACCAATGAGCAGTTCTTC.

This clonotype was observed at least ten times. The rearrangement uses TRBV7-2 and TRBJ1-2, with TRBD1 matching 9 bases. Germline V gives CDR1 SGHTA, CDR2 FQGNSA. V trimming: 5 bases; J trimming: 4 bases; junction bases outside the gene matches: 8. This CDR3 spans 15 amino acids. The CDR3 DNA reads as TGTGCCAGCAGCCCTCAGACAGGGGGGGGCTATGGCTACACCTTC. Its protein product is CASSPQTGGGYGYTF.

This clonotype was counted at least ten times. The chain uses TRBV11-3 and TRBJ2-3; D is uncertain. The CDR3 length is 15 residues. Germline values: CDR1 SGHNT, CDR2 YENEEA. V lost 5 bases to trimming and J lost 3 bases, with 15 bases between them. CDR3 region: CASSPGPLGTDTQYF. CDR3 nucleotides: TGTGCCAGCAGCCCTGGCCCCCTCGGTACAGATACGCAGTATTTT.

This clonotype has ten or more counts. The chain is built from TRBV12-3 or TRBV12-4 and TRBJ1-3; D remains ambiguous. V was pared by 6 bases and J by 0 bases, with 12 bases between. The CDR3 runs to 15 residues. The CDR3 sequence: CASSPEGVSGNTIYF. The CDR3 nucleotides read TGTGCCAGCAGCCCTGAGGGAGTCTCTGGAAACACCATATATTTT.

The sample holds a few counts of this clonotype. The rearrangement joins TRBV29-1 to TRBJ2-5; possibly TRBD1 for D (5 bases). Germline V lookup: CDR1 SQVTM, CDR2 ANQGSEA. The germline V and J ends were trimmed by 6 bases and 4 bases, with 15 bases remaining between them. This CDR3 comprises 13 residues. CDR3 nucleotide sequence: TGCAGCGTAACCGCAGGGTTACGAGAGACCCAGTACTTC. Its translation is CSVTAGLRETQYF.

This clonotype occurred a few times. A much more abundant neighbour one base away suggests this may be a read error. J is TRBJ1-6 and V is TRBV12-3 or TRBV12-4; D perhaps matches TRBD1 (5 bases). Trimming pared 10 bases from V and 9 bases from J, leaving 16 bases between. The CDR3 has 13 residues. CDR3 DNA: TGTGCCAACACCGCAGGGTTAGGTTCACCCCTCCACTTT. Protein: CANTAGLGSPLHF.

This clonotype was seen ten or more times. J is TRBJ1-1 and V is TRBV29-1; tentative D call: TRBD1 (5 bases). Germline CDR1 SQVTM, CDR2 ANQGSEA. V was clipped by 4 bases and J by 0 bases, with 12 bases between them. The CDR3 covers 14 residues. CDR3 protein: CSVVKGPMNTEAFF. DNA for the CDR3: TGCAGCGTTGTCAAGGGACCCATGAACACTGAAGCTTTCTTT.

In its sample, this clonotype was seen many times. The rearrangement uses TRBV20-1 and TRBJ1-3, with TRBD1 identical over 8 bases. After removal of 3 bases from V and 0 bases from J, the junction contained 1 base not matched to a gene. CDR1 is DFQATT and CDR2 is SNEGSKA in the germline V gene (reference sequence). CDR3 length: 14 amino acids. CDR3 DNA sequence: TGCAGTGCTAGGGGACAGGTCTCTGGAAACACCATATATTTT. Protein: CSARGQVSGNTIYF.

The table lists this clonotype with many counts. CDR3 loop: CASTRGPGQTDTDTQYF. As DNA, the CDR3 is TGTGCCAGCACGAGGGGACCGGGTCAGACAGACACAGATACGCAGTATTTT. The chain carries TRBV6-1 and TRBJ2-3; D might be TRBD1 or TRBD2, each matching 5 bases. V lost 7 bases and J 2 bases, leaving 22 bases between the germline ends. CDR3 size: 17 residues. Germline CDR1 MNHNS, CDR2 SASEGT.

This clonotype was seen more than once but under ten times. CDR3 region: CASSRQGAQANEKLFF. The CDR3, as DNA: TGTGCCAGCAGCCGACAGGGGGCACAAGCTAATGAAAAACTGTTTTTT. This chain joins TRBV7-2 and TRBJ1-4, with TRBD1 identical over 10 bases. The germline V gene has CDR1 SGHTA and CDR2 FQGNSA. V gave up 5 bases and J gave up 3 bases; unmatched junction bases: 6. The CDR3 contains 16 residues.

In this sample, this clonotype turned up many times. The genes are TRBV30 and TRBJ1-2; D gene unclear. V was clipped by 0 bases and J by 12 bases, with 14 bases between them. CDR3 length: 12 amino acids. Per germline, CDR1 GTSNPN and CDR2 SVGIG (reference sequence). CDR3 loop: CAWSVLRTGNTF. CDR3 DNA sequence: TGTGCCTGGAGTGTTTTGCGGACCGGTAACACCTTC.

This clonotype was detected ten times or more. The chain uses TRBV30 and TRBJ1-1, with D perhaps matching TRBD1 (5 bases). The CDR3 runs 13 residues. Germline V CDR1 and CDR2: GTSNPN, SVGIG (reference sequence). Trimming left V 2 bases short and J 1 base short, with 8 bases between. This CDR3 reads CAWSKRGNTEAFF. CDR3 nucleotides: TGTGCCTGGAGTAAAAGGGGGAACACTGAAGCTTTCTTT. The whole variable domain, remainder taken from reference TRBV30 and TRBJ1-1, is SQTIHQWPATLVQPVGSPLSLECTVEGTSNPNLYWYRQAAGRGLQLLFYSVGIGQISSEVPQNLSASRPQDRQFILSSKKLLLSDSGFYLCAWSKRGNTEAFFGQGTRLTVV.